The 30 T cell receptor beta chains presented below share a single source sample, sequenced in a study of cytotoxic CD8 clonotypes in ibrutinib-treated CLL. Libraries were prepared by immunoSEQ multiplex PCR; TCRdb keeps only in-frame clonotypes and omits some of them. The sample records almost 250,000 clones, roughly 70% being singletons. Sample: PBMCs, taken after 24 months of ibrutinib treatment. These receptors came from a human donor with chronic lymphocytic leukemia.

The rearrangement links TRBV4-3 to TRBJ1-2; no clear D. The CDR3 has 14 residues. Germline V gene lookup returns CDR1 LGHNA and CDR2 YSLEER. With 1 base removed from V and 6 bases from J, the gap between germline ends came to 12 bases. CDR3 bases: TGCGCCAGCAGCCAAGCGCTGGAGTCGGATGGCTACACCTTC. Translating it yields CASSQALESDGYTF.

The V gene is TRBV5-6, the J gene TRBJ2-7; D is unresolved. Germline V gene sequence: CDR1 SGHDT, CDR2 YYEEEE. CDR3 length equals 14 residues. V dropped 0 bases and J dropped 0 bases, with 7 bases sitting between them. The CDR3 protein is CASSLVQPSYEQYF. The DNA of the CDR3 is TGTGCCAGCAGCTTGGTACAGCCCTCCTACGAGCAGTACTTC.

About this clone: One end of the junction fails to match germline, which may point to a read error. The chain couples TRBV7-7 to TRBJ2-1; D is unresolved. There are 13 residues in the CDR3. Germline values: CDR1 SSHAT, CDR2 FNYEAQ (reference sequence). CDR3 DNA sequence: TGTGCTAGCAGCTTATTCCAGTCCAATGAGCAGTTCTTC. Its protein is CASSLFQSNEQFF.

The chain combines TRBV28 with TRBJ1-5; TRBD1 is a possible D gene (5 bases). The CDR3 extends over 14 amino acids. Trimming pared 7 bases from V and 2 bases from J, leaving 12 bases between. Germline CDR1 MDHEN, CDR2 SYDVKM. In nucleotides, the CDR3 is TGTGCCAGCAACGGGGCAGTTGGCAATCAGCCCCAGCATTTT. Amino acids: CASNGAVGNQPQHF. Based on the CDR3 plus reference TRBV28 and TRBJ1-5, the full variable domain is DVKVTQSSRYLVKRTGEKVFLECVQDMDHENMFWYRQDPGLGLRLIYFSYDVKMKEKGDIPEGYSVSREKKERFSLILESASTNQTSMYLCASNGAVGNQPQHFGDGTRLSIL.

The chain has TRBV6-6 and TRBJ2-2; D is unresolved. This CDR3 has 13 amino acids. Germline loops: CDR1 MNHNY, CDR2 SVGAGI (reference sequence). Deletions cut 6 bases from V and 3 bases from J, with 8 bases between. CDR3 bases: TGTGCCAGCAGGACGGATCACACCGGGGAGCTGTTTTTT. Translated: CASRTDHTGELFF.

This clone has a handful of counts. The chain couples TRBV28 to TRBJ1-2, with 8 bases identical to TRBD1. Germline V CDR1 and CDR2: MDHEN, SYDVKM. The CDR3 covers 14 residues. Germline trimming cut 5 bases from V and 5 bases from J; bases unmatched to any gene: 7. The CDR3: CASSTIGQGYGYTF. The CDR3 DNA sequence: TGTGCCAGCAGTACAATAGGACAGGGTTATGGCTACACCTTC.

In DNA form, the CDR3 reads TGTGCCAGCAGTGAGTCCGGTAGACAGCTTGCCTATGGCTACACCTTC. Translation: CASSESGRQLAYGYTF. The chain couples TRBV25-1 to TRBJ1-2; the D gene is possibly TRBD1 (5 bases). This CDR3 comprises 16 residues. Germline V lookup: CDR1 MGHDK, CDR2 SYGVNS. The V and J ends lost 3 bases and 4 bases respectively, with 18 bases between them.

The CDR3: CASSPPTSGIRETQYF. The CDR3 DNA reads TGTGCCAGCAGCCCCCCGACTAGCGGGATACGGGAGACCCAGTACTTC. The genes are TRBV11-3 and TRBJ2-5; 11 nucleotides match TRBD2. Germline V gives CDR1 SGHNT, CDR2 YENEEA. The V and J ends lost 5 bases and 5 bases, in that order; junction bases with no gene match: 10. This CDR3 comprises 16 residues.

The chain couples TRBV27 to TRBJ2-7, with TRBD2 matching 8 bases. Germline lookup yields CDR1 MNHEY and CDR2 SMNVEV (reference sequence). CDR3 length equals 17 residues. V lost 6 bases and J lost 3; bases outside the gene matches: 16. CDR3 region: CASRQLNYGGRYYEQYF. In DNA, the CDR3 is TGTGCCAGCAGGCAATTAAACTACGGCGGGAGGTACTACGAGCAGTACTTC.

As to this clone: Additional DNA sequences in this sample encode the identical CDR3. The chain carries TRBV6-5 and TRBJ1-1; D is undetermined. The CDR3 length is 10 residues. Germline V CDR1 and CDR2: MNHEY, SVGAGI. V lost 4 bases to trimming and J lost 8 bases, with 5 bases between them. This CDR3 is CASSSLEAFF. CDR3 DNA: TGTGCCAGCAGTTCGCTGGAAGCTTTCTTT.

The rearrangement joins TRBV2 to TRBJ2-3; D gene uncertain. This CDR3 contains 15 residues. V was clipped by 4 bases and J by 1 base, with 12 bases between them. Germline CDR1 SNHLY, CDR2 FYNNEI. The CDR3 protein is CASSARSAGTDTQYF. CDR3 bases: TGTGCCAGCAGTGCACGGTCCGCGGGCACAGATACGCAGTATTTT.

The chain links TRBV5-1 to TRBJ1-1; a weak D match, TRBD1 (6 bases). CDR1 is SGHRS, CDR2 YFSETQ, per germline. This CDR3 has 14 amino acids. Trimming took 4 bases from V and 2 from J, leaving 12 bases between them. CDR3 nucleotides: TGCGCCAGCAGCATAAGGACAGCAAACACTGAAGCTTTCTTT. Its protein is CASSIRTANTEAFF.

This chain links TRBV5-1 with TRBJ1-1, with a possible D match to TRBD1 (6 bases). CDR1 and CDR2 (germline): SGHRS, YFSETQ. Trimming took off 4 bases at V and 6 bases at J, with 19 bases between the two ends. The CDR3 spans 15 residues. In nucleotides, the CDR3 is TGCGCCAGCAGCAACCGAGAAGGGGGTCTCTCTGAAGCTTTCTTT. It is translated as CASSNREGGLSEAFF.

The V call is TRBV20-1, the J call TRBJ1-1; D is ambiguous. Germline CDR1 DFQATT, CDR2 SNEGSKA (reference sequence). The V end lost 6 bases, the J end lost 4 bases, and 9 bases lay between the germline ends. This CDR3 has 11 amino acids. The CDR3 DNA follows: TGCAGTGCAAAGTGGGGCACTGAAGCTTTCTTT. Its translation is CSAKWGTEAFF.

This clone turned up a few times. The chain uses TRBV7-9 and TRBJ2-7; TRBD1 is a possible D gene (6 bases). The CDR3 has 12 residues. Germline CDR1 and CDR2: SEHNR and FQNEAQ (reference sequence). V dropped 5 bases and J dropped 5 bases, with 10 bases sitting between them. DNA of the CDR3: TGTGCCAGCAGCCCCACAGGGAACGAGCAGTACTTC. The encoded protein is CASSPTGNEQYF. Based on the CDR3 plus reference TRBV7-9 and TRBJ2-7, the full variable domain is DTGVSQNPRHKITKRGQNVTFRCDPISEHNRLYWYRQTLGQGPEFLTYFQNEAQLEKSRLLSDRFSAERPKGSFSTLEIQRTEQGDSAMYLCASSPTGNEQYFGPGTRLTVT.

This chain joins TRBV19 and TRBJ1-5; D gene uncertain. Germline lookup yields CDR1 LNHDA and CDR2 SQIVND (reference sequence). The V end lost 5 bases, the J end lost 0 bases, and 17 bases lay between the germline ends. The CDR3 loop spans 17 amino acids. DNA of the CDR3: TGTGCCAGTAGTGGCTCAGGAGGGATTAATAGCAATCAGCCCCAGCATTTT. Amino acid sequence: CASSGSGGINSNQPQHF.

The chain couples TRBV28 to TRBJ2-1; tentative D call: TRBD2 (6 bases). Germline V gene data show CDR1 as MDHEN and CDR2 as SYDVKM. Trimming took off 3 bases at V and 8 bases at J, with 14 bases between the two ends. This CDR3 spans 14 amino acids. The CDR3 DNA sequence: TGTGCCAGCAGTTTCCCCAGCCGGAGGGATGAGCAGTTCTTC. As protein: CASSFPSRRDEQFF. Complete variable domain (other parts from reference TRBV28 and TRBJ2-1): DVKVTQSSRYLVKRTGEKVFLECVQDMDHENMFWYRQDPGLGLRLIYFSYDVKMKEKGDIPEGYSVSREKKERFSLILESASTNQTSMYLCASSFPSRRDEQFFGPGTRLTVL.

This clone was seen many times. At one end, the junction sequence differs from germline, possibly due to a read error. J is TRBJ2-1 and V is TRBV7-7, with D perhaps TRBD2 (6 bases). This CDR3 is built from 13 residues. Germline CDR1 and CDR2: SSHAT and FNYEAQ (reference sequence). In DNA, the CDR3 is TGTGCTAGCAGCTTAGACGGGACTAATGAGCAGTTCTTC. As protein: CASSLDGTNEQFF.

The chain is built from TRBV5-1 and TRBJ2-7, with a tentative D call TRBD2 (5 bases). Trimming left V 4 bases short and J 0 bases short, with 11 bases between. The germline gives CDR1 SGHRS, CDR2 YFSETQ. There are 14 residues in the CDR3. The chain's CDR3 is CASSASSTSYEQYF. The CDR3 DNA reads as TGCGCCAGCAGCGCTAGCTCCACCTCCTACGAGCAGTACTTC.

V is TRBV7-2 and J is TRBJ1-5; 7 nucleotides line up with TRBD1. J gave up 1 base and V 5 bases, and 2 bases lay outside the gene matches. Looked up from germline, CDR1 is SGHTA and CDR2 is FQGNSA. There are 14 residues in the CDR3. As DNA, the CDR3 is TGTGCCAGCAGCAGGACAGGAAGCAATCAGCCCCAGCATTTT. Protein product: CASSRTGSNQPQHF.

The chain recombines TRBV6-5 with TRBJ2-7; D perhaps matches TRBD1 (5 bases). Deletions cut 8 bases from V and 4 bases from J, with 18 bases between. The CDR3 is 14 amino acids. Germline-derived CDR1 and CDR2 are MNHEY and SVGAGI. The CDR3 DNA reads as TGTGCCAGCCGTCGCCTCCGACAGTTATACGAGCAGTACTTC. The encoded protein is CASRRLRQLYEQYF.

V usage is TRBV7-8 and J usage is TRBJ2-5; D possibly uses TRBD1 or TRBD2 (5 bases each). The CDR3 is 15 residues long. CDR1 is SGHVS and CDR2 is FQNEAQ in the germline V gene. Trimming stripped 1 base from V and 0 bases from J, with 9 bases between. For the CDR3, the DNA is TGTGCCAGCAGCTTAGAACGGGGCTACCAAGAGACCCAGTACTTC. This sequence encodes CASSLERGYQETQYF.

The chain employs TRBV18 and TRBJ2-7; possibly TRBD1 or TRBD2 for D (6 bases each). The CDR3 consists of 14 residues. Germline CDR1 reads KGHSH; CDR2 reads LQKENI. V lost 1 base, J lost 5 bases, and 12 bases lay in between. In nucleotides, the CDR3 is TGTGCCAGCTCACCACGGGGGGCGGCGAACGAGCAGTACTTC. Protein sequence: CASSPRGAANEQYF.

The genes are TRBV7-2 and TRBJ2-7; 8 bases align to TRBD1. The CDR3 length is 14 residues. Per germline, CDR1 SGHTA and CDR2 FQGNSA. After removal of 4 bases from V and 2 bases from J, the junction contained 4 bases not matched to a gene. CDR3 in DNA: TGTGCCAGCAGCTCGTCGGACAGGGCCTACGAGCAGTACTTC. Amino acids: CASSSSDRAYEQYF.

V is TRBV27 and J is TRBJ2-7; D ambiguous. Trimming shortened V by 5 bases and J by 1 base, and 9 bases separated the two germline ends. CDR1 and CDR2 from the germline V gene are MNHEY and SMNVEV (reference sequence). The CDR3 runs 13 residues. As DNA, the CDR3 is TGTGCCAGCAGTCCATTAGGATCCTACGAGCAGTACTTC. It specifies CASSPLGSYEQYF.

Written as DNA, the CDR3 is TGCAGCCTGACTAGCGGAGTCTCCTACAATGAGCAGTTCTTC. Its translation is CSLTSGVSYNEQFF. The chain carries TRBV29-1 and TRBJ2-1; 9 nucleotides align to TRBD2. Trimming at V came to 8 bases and at J to 0 bases, leaving 5 bases not matched to a gene. This CDR3 is 14 amino acids long. CDR1 is SQVTM and CDR2 is ANQGSEA in the germline V gene.

This clone was picked up a small number of times. The gene calls are TRBV5-1 and TRBJ2-7; 8 bases fit TRBD1. V shed 6 bases, J shed 6 bases, and the junction held 8 bases outside the gene matches. In germline, CDR1 is SGHRS, CDR2 YFSETQ. This CDR3 contains 13 residues. CDR3 protein: CASNTDRGGEQYF. The CDR3 DNA is TGCGCCAGCAATACCGACAGGGGTGGCGAGCAGTACTTC.

The chain uses TRBV9 and TRBJ2-1, with TRBD1 identical over 9 bases. After removal of 2 bases from V and 8 bases from J, the junction contained 11 bases not matched to a gene. The CDR3 is 16 residues long. Germline CDR1 reads SGDLS; CDR2 reads YYNGEE. The CDR3 nucleotides read TGTGCCAGCAGCGTGACCGGGACAGGGTTTGGGGATGAGCAGTTCTTC. This gives the protein CASSVTGTGFGDEQFF.

The chain uses TRBV18 and TRBJ1-2; D is unresolved. Germline V gives CDR1 KGHSH, CDR2 LQKENI. V was clipped by 0 bases and J by 8 bases, with 13 bases between them. There are 14 residues in the CDR3. The CDR3 here is CASSPPVTPQGYTF. The CDR3 DNA sequence: TGTGCCAGCTCACCACCGGTGACGCCGCAAGGCTACACCTTC.

The V call is TRBV10-3, the J call TRBJ2-1; D gene ambiguous. Trimming took off 0 bases at V and 9 bases at J, with 3 bases between the two ends. Germline V gene data show CDR1 as ENHRY and CDR2 as SYGVKD. The length of the CDR3 is 11 residues. CDR3 sequence reads: CAISESGEQFF. CDR3 nucleotides: TGTGCCATCAGTGAGTCGGGTGAGCAGTTCTTC.